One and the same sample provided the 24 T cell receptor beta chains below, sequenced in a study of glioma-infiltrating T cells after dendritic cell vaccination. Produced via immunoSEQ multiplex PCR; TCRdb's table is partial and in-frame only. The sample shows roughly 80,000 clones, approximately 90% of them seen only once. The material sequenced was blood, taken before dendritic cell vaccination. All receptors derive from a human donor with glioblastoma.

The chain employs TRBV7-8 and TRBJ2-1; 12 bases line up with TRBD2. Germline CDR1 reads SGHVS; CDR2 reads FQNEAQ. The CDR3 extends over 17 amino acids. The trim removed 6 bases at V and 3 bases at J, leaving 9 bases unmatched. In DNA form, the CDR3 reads TGTGCCAGCAGTCGTTCTAGCGGGGGGGCACTCTACAATGAGCAGTTCTTC. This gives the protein CASSRSSGGALYNEQFF.

CDR3: CASSESTGLGNEQFF. CDR3 nucleotide sequence: TGCGCCAGCAGTGAGTCTACAGGGTTGGGGAATGAGCAGTTCTTC. The chain is built from TRBV10-1 and TRBJ2-1; weak D call: TRBD1 (6 bases). This CDR3 contains 15 residues. Per germline, CDR1 WNHNN and CDR2 SYGVQD (reference sequence). V lost 0 bases and J lost 7, with 13 bases in between.

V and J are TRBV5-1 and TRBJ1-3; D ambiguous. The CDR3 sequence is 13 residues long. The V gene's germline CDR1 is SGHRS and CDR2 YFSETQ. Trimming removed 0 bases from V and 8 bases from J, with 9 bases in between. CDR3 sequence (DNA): TGCGCCAGCAGCTTGGAAGGGAGGGACACCATATATTTT. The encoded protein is CASSLEGRDTIYF.

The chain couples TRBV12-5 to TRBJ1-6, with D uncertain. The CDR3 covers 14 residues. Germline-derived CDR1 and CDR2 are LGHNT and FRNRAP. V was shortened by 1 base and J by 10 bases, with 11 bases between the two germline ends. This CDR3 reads CASGLDSGTSPLHF. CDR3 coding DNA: TGTGCTAGTGGTTTGGACAGTGGTACATCACCCCTCCACTTT.

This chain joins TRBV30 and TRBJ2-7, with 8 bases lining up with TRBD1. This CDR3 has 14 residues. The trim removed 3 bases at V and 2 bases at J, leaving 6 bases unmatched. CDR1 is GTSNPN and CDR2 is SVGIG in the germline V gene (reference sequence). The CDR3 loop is CAWRADRVAYEQYF. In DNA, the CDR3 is TGTGCCTGGAGGGCGGACAGGGTGGCCTACGAGCAGTACTTC.

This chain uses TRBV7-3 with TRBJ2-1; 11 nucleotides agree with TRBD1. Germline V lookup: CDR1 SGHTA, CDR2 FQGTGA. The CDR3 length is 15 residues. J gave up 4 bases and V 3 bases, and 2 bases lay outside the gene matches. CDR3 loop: CASSFGTGGYNEQFF. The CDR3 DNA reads TGTGCCAGCAGCTTCGGGACAGGGGGGTACAATGAGCAGTTCTTC. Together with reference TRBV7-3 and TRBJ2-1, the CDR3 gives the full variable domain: GAGVSQTPSNKVTEKGKYVELRCDPISGHTALYWYRQSLGQGPEFLIYFQGTGAADDSGLPNDRFFAVRPEGSVSTLKIQRTERGDSAVYLCASSFGTGGYNEQFFGPGTRLTVL.

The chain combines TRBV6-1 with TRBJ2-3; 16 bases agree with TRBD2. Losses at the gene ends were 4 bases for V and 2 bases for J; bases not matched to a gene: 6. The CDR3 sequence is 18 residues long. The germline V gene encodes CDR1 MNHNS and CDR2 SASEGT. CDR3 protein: CASSAGLAGGPFTDTQYF. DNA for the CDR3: TGTGCCAGCAGTGCGGGACTAGCGGGGGGGCCATTCACAGATACGCAGTATTTT.

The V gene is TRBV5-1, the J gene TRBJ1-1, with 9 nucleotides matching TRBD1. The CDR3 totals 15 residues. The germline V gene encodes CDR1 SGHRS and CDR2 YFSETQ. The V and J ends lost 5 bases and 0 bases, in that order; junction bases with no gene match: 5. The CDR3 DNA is TGCGCCAGCAGGGATGGGACAGGGTTGAACACTGAAGCTTTCTTT. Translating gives CASRDGTGLNTEAFF.

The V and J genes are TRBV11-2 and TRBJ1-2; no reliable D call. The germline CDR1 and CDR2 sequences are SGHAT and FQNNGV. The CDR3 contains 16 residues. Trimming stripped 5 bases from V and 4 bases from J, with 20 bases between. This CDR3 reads CASSGYDGIGVYGYTF. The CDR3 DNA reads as TGTGCCAGCAGCGGCTACGACGGGATCGGGGTCTATGGCTACACCTTC. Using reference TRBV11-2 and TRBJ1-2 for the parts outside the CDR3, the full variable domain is EAGVAQSPRYKIIEKRQSVAFWCNPISGHATLYWYQQILGQGPKLLIQFQNNGVVDDSQLPKDRFSAERLKGVDSTLKIQPAKLEDSAVYLCASSGYDGIGVYGYTFGSGTRLTVV.

CDR3 in amino acids: CASSPVGNQPQHF. CDR3 bases: TGTGCCAGTAGTCCCGTAGGCAATCAGCCCCAGCATTTT. This rearrangement joins TRBV19 to TRBJ1-5; D not certain. CDR1 and CDR2 from the germline V gene are LNHDA and SQIVND (reference sequence). Trimming pared 5 bases from V and 2 bases from J, leaving 7 bases between. This CDR3 spans 13 amino acids.

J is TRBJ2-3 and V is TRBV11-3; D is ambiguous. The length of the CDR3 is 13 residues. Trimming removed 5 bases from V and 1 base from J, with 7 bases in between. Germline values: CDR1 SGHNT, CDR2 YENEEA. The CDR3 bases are TGTGCCAGCAGCCCTTCCCGCACAGATACGCAGTATTTT. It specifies CASSPSRTDTQYF.

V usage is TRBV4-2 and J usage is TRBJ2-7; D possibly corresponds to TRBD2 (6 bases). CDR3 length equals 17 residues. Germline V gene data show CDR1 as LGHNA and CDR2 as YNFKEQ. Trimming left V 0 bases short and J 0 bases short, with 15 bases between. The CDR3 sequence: CASSQDHKAGSSYEQYF. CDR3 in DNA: TGTGCCAGCAGCCAAGATCATAAGGCGGGAAGCTCCTACGAGCAGTACTTC.

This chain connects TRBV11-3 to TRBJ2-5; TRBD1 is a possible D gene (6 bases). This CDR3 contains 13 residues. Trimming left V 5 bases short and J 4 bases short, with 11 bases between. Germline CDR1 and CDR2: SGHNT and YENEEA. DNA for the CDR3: TGTGCCAGCAGCGTCAGGGGATCAGAGACCCAGTACTTC. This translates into CASSVRGSETQYF.

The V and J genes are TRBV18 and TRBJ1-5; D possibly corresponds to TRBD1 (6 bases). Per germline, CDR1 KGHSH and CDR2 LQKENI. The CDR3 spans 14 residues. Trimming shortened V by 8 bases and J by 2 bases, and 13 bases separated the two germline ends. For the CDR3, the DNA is TGTGCCAGCACGGACAGTCAGGGCAATCAGCCCCAGCATTTT. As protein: CASTDSQGNQPQHF.

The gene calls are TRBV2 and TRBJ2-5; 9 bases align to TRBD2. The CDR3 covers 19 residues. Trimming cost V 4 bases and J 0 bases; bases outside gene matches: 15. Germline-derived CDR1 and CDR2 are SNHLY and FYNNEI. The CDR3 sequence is CASSAVSRGLAGHQETQYF. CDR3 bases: TGTGCCAGCAGTGCTGTCTCCCGGGGGCTAGCGGGACACCAAGAGACCCAGTACTTC.

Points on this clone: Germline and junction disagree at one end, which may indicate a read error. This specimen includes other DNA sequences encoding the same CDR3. This chain's CDR3 is CASSREPGDSPLHF. The CDR3 DNA follows: TGTGCCAGCTCCCGGGAACCGGGGGATTCCCCCCTCCACTTT. The chain combines TRBV18 with TRBJ1-6; a weak D match, TRBD1 (5 bases). This CDR3 has 14 amino acids. Germline CDR1 is KGHSH and CDR2 is LQKENI.

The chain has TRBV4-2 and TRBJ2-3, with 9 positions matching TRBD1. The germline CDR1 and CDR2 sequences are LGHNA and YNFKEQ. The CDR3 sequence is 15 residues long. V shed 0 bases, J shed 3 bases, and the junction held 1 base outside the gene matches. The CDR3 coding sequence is TGTGCCAGCAGCCAAGATGGGACAGGGACAGATACGCAGTATTTT. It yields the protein CASSQDGTGTDTQYF.

The CDR3 nucleotides are TGTGCCAGTAGACCCAGGGCGGGAAGCACAGATACGCAGTATTTT. This encodes CASRPRAGSTDTQYF. The rearrangement joins TRBV2 to TRBJ2-3, with D possibly matching TRBD2 (6 bases). V was shortened by 9 bases and J by 0 bases, with 16 bases between the two germline ends. CDR1 is SNHLY and CDR2 is FYNNEI in the germline V gene. This CDR3 contains 15 residues.

The CDR3 reads CASSQGGQAGGYGYTF. For the CDR3, the DNA is TGCGCCAGCAGCCAAGGTGGACAGGCGGGCGGCTATGGCTACACCTTC. The chain carries TRBV4-1 and TRBJ1-2; TRBD1 matches 7 bases. J gave up 4 bases and V 1 base, and 9 bases lay outside the gene matches. The CDR3 consists of 16 residues. CDR1 and CDR2 from the germline V gene are MGHRA and YSYEKL.

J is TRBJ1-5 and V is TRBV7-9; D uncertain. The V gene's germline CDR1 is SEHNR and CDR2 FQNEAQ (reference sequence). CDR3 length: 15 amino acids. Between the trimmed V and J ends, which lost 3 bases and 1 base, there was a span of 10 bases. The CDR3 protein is CASSLAGLSNQPQHF. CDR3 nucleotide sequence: TGTGCCAGCAGCTTGGCAGGATTGAGCAATCAGCCCCAGCATTTT.

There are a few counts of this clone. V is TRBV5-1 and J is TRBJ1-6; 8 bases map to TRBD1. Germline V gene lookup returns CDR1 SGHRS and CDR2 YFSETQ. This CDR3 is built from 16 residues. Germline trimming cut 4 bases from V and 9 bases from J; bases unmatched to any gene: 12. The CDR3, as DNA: TGCGCCAGCAGCCTCCAGACAGGGGTGGAACGTTCACCCCTCCACTTT. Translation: CASSLQTGVERSPLHF.

The CDR3 loop reads CASSPRTGLSGELFF. As DNA, the CDR3 is TGTGCCAGCAGCCCCCGGACAGGGTTGAGCGGGGAGCTGTTTTTT. This chain links TRBV7-9 with TRBJ2-2, with 8 bases matching TRBD1. CDR3 size: 15 residues. After removal of 5 bases from V and 7 bases from J, the junction contained 9 bases not matched to a gene. Germline loops: CDR1 SEHNR, CDR2 FQNEAQ (reference sequence).

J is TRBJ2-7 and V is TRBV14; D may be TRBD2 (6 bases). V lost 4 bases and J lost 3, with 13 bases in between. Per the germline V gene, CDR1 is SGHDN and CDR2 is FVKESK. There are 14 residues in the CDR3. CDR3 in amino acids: CASSLAAGYYEQYF. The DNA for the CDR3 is TGTGCCAGCAGCCTGGCTGCGGGATACTACGAGCAGTACTTC.

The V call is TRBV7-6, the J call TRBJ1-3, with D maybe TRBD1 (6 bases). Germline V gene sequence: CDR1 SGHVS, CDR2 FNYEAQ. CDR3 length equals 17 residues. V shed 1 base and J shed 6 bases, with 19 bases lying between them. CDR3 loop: CASSLGRARGSTNTIYF. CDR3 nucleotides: TGTGCCAGCAGCTTAGGCAGGGCGAGGGGGTCTACAAACACCATATATTTT. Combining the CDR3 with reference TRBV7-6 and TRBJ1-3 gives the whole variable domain GAGVSQSPRYKVTKRGQDVALRCDPISGHVSLYWYRQALGQGPEFLTYFNYEAQQDKSGLPNDRFSAERPEGSISTLTIQRTEQRDSAMYRCASSLGRARGSTNTIYFGEGSWLTVV.